A single sample gave rise to the 14 T cell receptor beta chains below, sequenced in a study of early T cells in non-severe SARS-CoV-2 infection. TCRdb redid the calling of the 5' RACE reads with MiXCR, one entry per CDR3 protein. The sample lists more than 95,000 distinct CDR3 sequences, 9.5% to 11% occurring once. Sequencing was performed on whole blood, taken at baseline. The receptors stem from an adult who was a healthcare worker with PCR-confirmed SARS-CoV-2 infection or an uninfected control (not recorded which).

The rearrangement uses TRBV7-2 and TRBJ2-5; no clear D gene. Trimming shortened V by 4 bases and J by 2 bases, and 5 bases separated the two germline ends. From germline, CDR1 is SGHTA and CDR2 FQGNSA. This CDR3 contains 12 residues. For the CDR3, the DNA is TGTGCCAGCAGCTCAGGACAAGAGACCCAGTACTTC. It translates to CASSSGQETQYF.

The sample holds a few counts of this clonotype. The chain is built from TRBV2 and TRBJ2-2; D is perhaps TRBD1 or TRBD2 (5 bases each). Per the germline V gene, CDR1 is SNHLY and CDR2 is FYNNEI. This CDR3 is built from 15 residues. V was pared by 7 bases and J by 5 bases, with 17 bases between. The DNA of the CDR3 is TGTGCCAGCACGTACGGGACCCCTCGTACCGGGGAGCTGTTTTTT. Its translation is CASTYGTPRTGELFF.

This clonotype showed up many times. This chain links TRBV20-1 with TRBJ2-7; 12 bases fit TRBD2. Germline lookup yields CDR1 DFQATT and CDR2 SNEGSKA (reference sequence). The CDR3 contains 16 residues. After removal of 3 bases from V and 4 bases from J, the junction contained 10 bases not matched to a gene. The CDR3 loop is CSASPLAGGLWYEQYF. As DNA, the CDR3 is TGCAGTGCTAGTCCCCTAGCGGGAGGGCTTTGGTACGAGCAGTACTTC.

A remark on this clonotype: The junction departs from germline at one end; a sequencing error may be responsible. The chain uses TRBV6-1 and TRBJ2-4, with TRBD2 matching 11 bases. Germline-derived CDR1 and CDR2 are MNHNS and SASEGT. This CDR3 has 18 residues. The CDR3 protein is CASSEALTSGKAKNIQYF. The CDR3 DNA sequence: TGCGCCAGCAGTGAAGCATTGACTAGCGGGAAAGCCAAAAACATTCAGTACTTC.

V is TRBV7-2 and J is TRBJ2-7; 7 bases match TRBD2. The germline CDR1 and CDR2 sequences are SGHTA and FQGNSA. After removal of 1 base from V and 2 bases from J, the junction contained 5 bases not matched to a gene. The CDR3 has 15 amino acids. CDR3 region: CASSLERSGTYEQYF. CDR3 nucleotide sequence: TGTGCCAGCAGCTTAGAGAGGAGCGGGACCTACGAGCAGTACTTC.

This chain connects TRBV19 to TRBJ2-7, with 9 bases fitting TRBD2. J lost 2 bases, V lost 2 bases, and 4 bases had no gene match. Per the germline V gene, CDR1 is LNHDA and CDR2 is SQIVND (reference sequence). This CDR3 is built from 15 residues. For the CDR3, the DNA is TGTGCCAGTAGTATAACGACTAGCGGAACCTACGAGCAGTACTTC. As protein: CASSITTSGTYEQYF.

This clonotype was seen a handful of times. This chain connects TRBV12-3 or TRBV12-4 to TRBJ1-1; D gene uncertain. The CDR3 contains 14 residues. Deletions cut 2 bases from V and 1 base from J, with 8 bases between. The CDR3 region is CASSLSAGNTEAFF. DNA for the CDR3: TGTGCCAGCAGTTTATCTGCAGGGAACACTGAAGCTTTCTTT.

The chain carries TRBV13 and TRBJ1-1; D not resolved. Germline CDR1 PRHDT, CDR2 FYEKMQ (reference sequence). CDR3 length: 12 residues. V lost 5 bases, J lost 5 bases, and 9 bases lay in between. CDR3 bases: TGTGCCAGCAGCAACTTACTGACTGAAGCTTTCTTT. Protein: CASSNLLTEAFF.

This clonotype came up a few times. This chain links TRBV7-9 with TRBJ2-1, with 7 bases identical to TRBD1. Germline lookup yields CDR1 SEHNR and CDR2 FQNEAQ (reference sequence). This CDR3 has 14 amino acids. With V trimmed by 5 bases and J by 9 bases, 10 bases remained unmatched. The CDR3 DNA reads as TGTGCCAGCAGCGGGCAGGGGGACCTGGGTGAGCAGTTCTTC. This gives the protein CASSGQGDLGEQFF.

This clonotype was found many times. V is TRBV27 and J is TRBJ2-1, with TRBD1 as a possible D gene (5 bases). This CDR3 region has 14 residues. Trimming took 5 bases from V and 3 from J, leaving 11 bases between them. Per germline, CDR1 MNHEY and CDR2 SMNVEV (reference sequence). CDR3 DNA sequence: TGTGCCAGCAGTAAGACGACAGTCTACAATGAGCAGTTCTTC. This gives the protein CASSKTTVYNEQFF.

The chain links TRBV20-1 to TRBJ2-4, with 11 bases fitting TRBD2. The CDR3 covers 19 residues. The germline CDR1 and CDR2 sequences are DFQATT and SNEGSKA (reference sequence). V lost 2 bases and J lost 3; bases outside the gene matches: 15. The CDR3 nucleotides are TGCAGTGCTAGAAGCCCTAGCGGGGGGACCCGAGGGGTCAAAAACATTCAGTACTTC. It specifies CSARSPSGGTRGVKNIQYF.

The CDR3 DNA reads as TGTGCCAGCAGCATCGACAGGGGAAAAGAGACCCAGTACTTC. Amino acids: CASSIDRGKETQYF. The rearrangement uses TRBV11-2 and TRBJ2-5; 8 bases agree with TRBD1. Germline CDR1 SGHAT, CDR2 FQNNGV. The length of the CDR3 is 14 residues. V was clipped by 5 bases and J by 3 bases; unmatched bases: 5. The full variable domain, with the rest looked up from reference TRBV11-2 and TRBJ2-5, is EAGVAQSPRYKIIEKRQSVAFWCNPISGHATLYWYQQILGQGPKLLIQFQNNGVVDDSQLPKDRFSAERLKGVDSTLKIQPAKLEDSAVYLCASSIDRGKETQYFGPGTRLLVL.

This clonotype was recorded a few times. This chain joins TRBV30 and TRBJ1-4; D perhaps matches TRBD1 (5 bases). V was cut by 1 base and J by 8 bases, with 11 bases left in between. The CDR3 covers 13 residues. CDR1 and CDR2 (germline): GTSNPN, SVGIG (reference sequence). The CDR3 here is CAWSAGGREKLFF. CDR3 nucleotides: TGTGCCTGGAGTGCTGGGGGTCGAGAAAAACTGTTTTTT.

This clonotype was detected a few times. CDR3: CASSPYREGEKLFF. The CDR3 DNA reads as TGTGCCAGCAGCCCCTACAGGGAGGGGGAAAAACTGTTTTTT. V is TRBV14 and J is TRBJ1-4, with a weak D call TRBD1 (6 bases). V shed 4 bases and J shed 8 bases, with 14 bases lying between them. Germline loops: CDR1 SGHDN, CDR2 FVKESK. This CDR3 spans 14 amino acids. Complete variable domain (other parts from reference TRBV14 and TRBJ1-4): EAGVTQFPSHSVIEKGQTVTLRCDPISGHDNLYWYRRVMGKEIKFLLHFVKESKQDESGMPNNRFLAERTGGTYSTLKVQPAELEDSGVYFCASSPYREGEKLFFGSGTQLSVL.